The 31 T cell receptor beta chains in this list originate from one sample, sequenced in a study of blood T cell repertoires in COVID-19. The protocol was immunoSEQ multiplex PCR, while the TCRdb copy is restricted to in-frame clones and leaves out a portion. This sample has 90,000 to 130,000 clones; around 76% occur once, and the top ten carry over 3.5%. Sequencing was carried out using peripheral blood. Every receptor here comes from a woman older than 75 with acute or convalescent COVID-19.

The J gene is TRBJ2-2, the V gene TRBV4-1; 7 positions match TRBD2. The junction had 7 bases not matched to a gene; V was cut back by 4 bases and J by 5 bases. The V gene's germline CDR1 is MGHRA and CDR2 YSYEKL. The CDR3 consists of 15 residues. In DNA form, the CDR3 reads TGCGCCAGCAGCCTGCAACCCGGGAGGACCGGGGAGCTGTTTTTT. Amino acid sequence: CASSLQPGRTGELFF.

This chain connects TRBV7-9 to TRBJ1-6, with 10 bases that match TRBD1. V lost 5 bases to trimming and J lost 5 bases; unmatched junction nucleotides: 3. Germline values: CDR1 SEHNR, CDR2 FQNEAQ (reference sequence). The CDR3 loop spans 15 amino acids. The CDR3 loop is CASSPTGGHNSPLHF. In DNA form, the CDR3 reads TGTGCCAGCAGCCCGACAGGGGGCCATAATTCACCCCTCCACTTT.

The genes are TRBV18 and TRBJ2-1; 11 nucleotides align to TRBD2. This CDR3 has 18 residues. Germline CDR1 reads KGHSH; CDR2 reads LQKENI. The J segment lost 2 bases and the V segment lost 6 bases, leaving 12 bases of the junction unmatched. CDR3 coding DNA: TGTGCCAGCTCCCCTCTCGGTCCGGGACTAGCGGCCTACAATGAGCAGTTCTTC. As protein: CASSPLGPGLAAYNEQFF.

The J gene is TRBJ2-3, the V gene TRBV20-1; D uncertain. The CDR3 has 11 residues. CDR1 is DFQATT, CDR2 SNEGSKA, per germline (reference sequence). V was shortened by 1 base and J by 6 bases, with 5 bases between the two germline ends. In DNA, the CDR3 is TGCAGTGCTAGAGTTCAGGATACGCAGTATTTT. This gives the protein CSARVQDTQYF.

This sequence joins TRBV5-8 and TRBJ2-2, with 7 bases aligning to TRBD2. The CDR3 length is 15 residues. With 3 bases clipped from V and 1 base from J, the junction kept 3 bases outside the gene matches. Germline lookup yields CDR1 SGHTS and CDR2 YDEGEE. The CDR3 nucleotides read TGTGCCAGCAGCTCGGGACTAATGAACACCGGGGAGCTGTTTTTT. As protein: CASSSGLMNTGELFF.

The J gene is TRBJ1-1, the V gene TRBV29-1, with 7 bases lining up with TRBD1. The germline gives CDR1 SQVTM, CDR2 ANQGSEA. V lost 6 bases, J lost 4 bases, and 5 bases stayed unmatched. The CDR3 consists of 12 residues. The DNA of the CDR3 is TGCAGCGTGGACCCAGGGGGCACTGAAGCTTTCTTT. Translation gives CSVDPGGTEAFF.

The chain uses TRBV5-4 and TRBJ1-5, with TRBD1 matching over 8 bases. The CDR3 has 15 amino acids. Losses at the gene ends were 2 bases for V and 4 bases for J; bases not matched to a gene: 5. The germline V gene has CDR1 SGHNT and CDR2 YYREEE (reference sequence). The CDR3 DNA follows: TGTGCCAGCAGCTTCGGGACAGGCCCTAATCAGCCCCAGCATTTT. Protein: CASSFGTGPNQPQHF.

The chain employs TRBV6-1 and TRBJ2-1; 10 bases are shared with TRBD2. The V gene end was trimmed by 3 bases and the J gene end by 8 bases; junction bases not matched to a gene: 4. The CDR3 is 14 residues long. Germline values: CDR1 MNHNS, CDR2 SASEGT. The CDR3 sequence: CASSDTSGVYEQFF. The DNA for the CDR3 is TGTGCCAGCAGTGATACTAGCGGGGTATATGAGCAGTTCTTC.

The chain couples TRBV12-3 or TRBV12-4 to TRBJ1-2; D is uncertain. The CDR3 runs 13 residues. V was pared by 2 bases and J by 1 base, with 5 bases between. The DNA of the CDR3 is TGTGCCAGCAGTTTACTAGATAACTATGGCTACACCTTC. Translating it yields CASSLLDNYGYTF.

The chain is built from TRBV3-1 (or the pseudogene TRBV3-2) and TRBJ2-2; 10 positions agree with TRBD2. Trimming cost V 1 base and J 5 bases; bases outside gene matches: 1. The CDR3 consists of 15 residues. Germline V CDR1 and CDR2: LGHDT, YNNKEL (reference sequence). The CDR3 DNA reads as TGTGCCAGCAGCCAAGGACTAGCGGGTACCGGGGAGCTGTTTTTT. Translating gives CASSQGLAGTGELFF.

The chain uses TRBV10-1 and TRBJ1-3, with a weak D call TRBD1 (5 bases). Germline V gene lookup returns CDR1 WNHNN and CDR2 SYGVQD (reference sequence). Deletions cut 3 bases from V and 2 bases from J, with 11 bases between. CDR3 size: 15 residues. The CDR3 spells CASSDPGSTGNTIYF. DNA for the CDR3: TGCGCCAGCAGTGATCCAGGGTCTACTGGAAACACCATATATTTT.

V and J are TRBV6-6 and TRBJ1-2; D gene unclear. Germline-derived CDR1 and CDR2 are MNHNY and SVGAGI (reference sequence). The V gene lost 0 bases and the J gene lost 3 bases, with 11 bases spanning the gap. The CDR3 has 15 amino acids. CDR3 sequence (DNA): TGTGCCAGCAGTTACTCCTACGGGTCTGACTATGGCTACACCTTC. Translating gives CASSYSYGSDYGYTF.

The chain recombines TRBV6-4 with TRBJ2-3; a weak D match, TRBD2 (5 bases). The CDR3 loop spans 13 amino acids. V was shortened by 5 bases and J by 5 bases, with 11 bases between the two germline ends. Germline assignment: CDR1 MRHNA and CDR2 SNTAGT. CDR3 in amino acids: CASSTLEGDTQYF. For the CDR3, the DNA is TGTGCCAGCAGTACCCTTGAGGGAGATACGCAGTATTTT.

This rearrangement joins TRBV13 to TRBJ2-7, with TRBD2 matching 7 bases. V gave up 5 bases and J gave up 5 bases; unmatched junction bases: 12. The CDR3 spans 15 residues. Germline V gene data show CDR1 as PRHDT and CDR2 as FYEKMQ (reference sequence). The CDR3: CASSGSGLEPNEQYF. As DNA, the CDR3 is TGTGCCAGCAGCGGGTCAGGACTAGAGCCCAACGAGCAGTACTTC. The whole variable domain, filled in from reference TRBV13 and TRBJ2-7, reads AAGVIQSPRHLIKEKRETATLKCYPIPRHDTVYWYQQGPGQDPQFLISFYEKMQSDKGSIPDRFSAQQFSDYHSELNMSSLELGDSALYFCASSGSGLEPNEQYFGPGTRLTVT.

The chain has TRBV12-3 or TRBV12-4 and TRBJ1-2; 7 bases agree with TRBD1. The V gene end was trimmed by 6 bases and the J gene end by 4 bases; junction bases not matched to a gene: 5. The CDR3 contains 13 residues. The CDR3 bases are TGTGCCAGCAGAACGACAGGGATCTATGGCTACACCTTC. Translated: CASRTTGIYGYTF.

Only a few counts were recorded for this clone. The chain links TRBV5-1 to TRBJ2-5; TRBD2 might be the D (5 bases). Germline V lookup: CDR1 SGHRS, CDR2 YFSETQ. The V end was cut by 3 bases, the J end by 1 base, with 7 bases between. The CDR3 is made up of 13 amino acids. The CDR3 sequence: CASSWGAQETQYF. Written as DNA, the CDR3 is TGCGCCAGCAGCTGGGGAGCCCAAGAGACCCAGTACTTC.

This clone was found a few times. The genes are TRBV5-4 and TRBJ1-2, with 7 bases fitting TRBD1. The CDR3 is 15 residues long. After removal of 4 bases from V and 2 bases from J, the junction contained 8 bases not matched to a gene. The germline V gene encodes CDR1 SGHNT and CDR2 YYREEE (reference sequence). DNA of the CDR3: TGTGCCAGCAGCAACGGGGGACAGCGAAACTATGGCTACACCTTC. As protein: CASSNGGQRNYGYTF. The full variable domain, its missing parts supplied by reference TRBV5-4 and TRBJ1-2, is ETGVTQSPTHLIKTRGQQVTLRCSSQSGHNTVSWYQQALGQGPQFIFQYYREEENGRGNFPPRFSGLQFPNYSSELNVNALELDDSALYLCASSNGGQRNYGYTFGSGTRLTVV.

The chain links TRBV5-1 to TRBJ2-3, with D possibly being TRBD2 (6 bases). CDR1 SGHRS and CDR2 YFSETQ come from the germline V gene. The CDR3 is 15 residues long. V was trimmed by 0 bases and J by 1 base, leaving 9 bases between them. CDR3 sequence reads: CASSLGGGRTDTQYF. The CDR3 coding sequence is TGCGCCAGCAGCTTGGGGGGAGGCCGCACAGATACGCAGTATTTT.

The chain employs TRBV11-2 and TRBJ1-1; D ambiguous. CDR3 length: 13 amino acids. V lost 3 bases to trimming and J lost 3 bases, with 8 bases between them. Germline values: CDR1 SGHAT, CDR2 FQNNGV. The CDR3: CASSFNGDTEAFF. CDR3 coding DNA: TGTGCCAGCAGCTTTAACGGGGACACTGAAGCTTTCTTT.

This chain links TRBV5-1 with TRBJ2-5; D may be TRBD1 (5 bases). V was cut by 0 bases and J by 3 bases, with 12 bases left in between. CDR1 SGHRS and CDR2 YFSETQ come from the germline V gene. The CDR3 consists of 15 residues. CDR3 sequence reads: CASSLDGHSKETQYF. In DNA form, the CDR3 reads TGCGCCAGCAGCTTGGACGGACACTCGAAAGAGACCCAGTACTTC. Drawing the rest from reference TRBV5-1 and TRBJ2-5, the complete variable domain is KAGVTQTPRYLIKTRGQQVTLSCSPISGHRSVSWYQQTPGQGLQFLFEYFSETQRNKGNFPGRFSGRQFSNSRSEMNVSTLELGDSALYLCASSLDGHSKETQYFGPGTRLLVL.

CDR3 sequence: CASSGQGNEKLFF. The CDR3 nucleotides are TGTGCCAGCAGCGGACAGGGGAATGAAAAACTGTTTTTT. V is TRBV5-8 and J is TRBJ1-4, with 9 bases matching TRBD1. Germline CDR1 and CDR2: SGHTS and YDEGEE. Unmatched junction bases numbered 0, after V lost 4 bases and J lost 5 bases. The CDR3 is 13 amino acids. The variable domain in full, with the rest retrieved from reference TRBV5-8 and TRBJ1-4, is EAGVTQSPTHLIKTRGQQATLRCSPISGHTSVYWYQQALGLGLQFLLWYDEGEERNRGNFPPRFSGRQFPNYSSELNVNALELEDSALYLCASSGQGNEKLFFGSGTQLSVL.

The rearrangement joins TRBV28 to TRBJ2-2, with D possibly being TRBD2 (7 bases). Germline V gives CDR1 MDHEN, CDR2 SYDVKM. This CDR3 contains 17 residues. The germline V and J ends were trimmed by 7 bases and 3 bases, with 21 bases remaining between them. The CDR3 DNA reads as TGTGCCAGCACCTCAATTAACGGGGGGCGCGACACCGGGGAGCTGTTTTTT. Translating it yields CASTSINGGRDTGELFF.

This clone turned up a few times. The chain has TRBV7-2 and TRBJ2-5, with unresolved D. Germline V CDR1 and CDR2: SGHTA, FQGNSA. The CDR3 runs to 13 residues. Trimming shortened V by 0 bases and J by 2 bases, and 4 bases separated the two germline ends. CDR3 bases: TGTGCCAGCAGCTTAGCTGCGCAAGAGACCCAGTACTTC. Residues: CASSLAAQETQYF.

This chain joins TRBV21-1 and TRBJ2-6; the DNA was not compared with TRBD1, the D call given in the table. TRBV21-1 is flagged as a pseudogene. This CDR3 contains 19 residues. CDR3 nucleotides: TGTGCCAGCAGGAAAAGGTCCCGGGACAGGGGGTCTGGGGCCAACGTCCTGACTTTC. It specifies CASRKRSRDRGSGANVLTF.

This clone has only one observation. J is TRBJ1-2 and V is TRBV23-1; no firm D call. TRBV23-1 is noted as an ORF with a role that remains uncertain. V was cut by 5 bases and J by 0 bases, with 7 bases left in between. The CDR3 is 13 amino acids. The DNA of the CDR3 is TGCGCCAGCAGTGCCACGGCTAACTATGGCTACACCTTC. Translating it yields CASSATANYGYTF.

The chain uses TRBV7-2 and TRBJ1-2, with 10 bases that match TRBD1. CDR1 is SGHTA, CDR2 FQGNSA, per germline. J gave up 6 bases and V 6 bases, and 4 bases lay outside the gene matches. This CDR3 has 13 amino acids. Here the CDR3 reads CASSRDRGNGYTF. The CDR3 DNA reads as TGTGCCAGCAGTCGGGACAGGGGAAATGGCTACACCTTC.

V usage is TRBV6-6 and J usage is TRBJ2-3; D unclear. CDR3 size: 14 residues. V was shortened by 0 bases and J by 3 bases, with 7 bases between the two germline ends. CDR1 is MNHNY, CDR2 SVGAGI, per germline (reference sequence). The CDR3 loop reads CASSYSADTDTQYF. CDR3 DNA sequence: TGTGCCAGCAGTTACTCGGCTGATACAGATACGCAGTATTTT.

The genes are TRBV6-1 and TRBJ2-5; maybe TRBD1 (5 bases). V lost 1 base and J 2 bases, leaving 8 bases between the germline ends. CDR3 length equals 14 residues. Germline loops: CDR1 MNHNS, CDR2 SASEGT. CDR3: CASSEGGSQETQYF. Written as DNA, the CDR3 is TGTGCCAGCAGTGAAGGGGGCTCGCAAGAGACCCAGTACTTC.

The chain links TRBV19 to TRBJ1-1, with TRBD1 identical over 7 bases. The CDR3 extends over 15 amino acids. Germline trimming cut 7 bases from V and 4 bases from J; bases unmatched to any gene: 12. CDR1 LNHDA and CDR2 SQIVND come from the germline V gene (reference sequence). The CDR3 DNA follows: TGTGCCAGTACCATGCAGGGGGGCAGTGGCACTGAAGCTTTCTTT. This gives the protein CASTMQGGSGTEAFF.

The rearrangement links TRBV7-9 to TRBJ1-3, with 9 positions matching TRBD1. Germline CDR1 is SEHNR and CDR2 is FQNEAQ (reference sequence). J was trimmed by 2 bases and V by 5 bases; bases with no gene match: 4. This CDR3 has 15 residues. The CDR3 here is CASSLQGAPGNTIYF. CDR3 sequence (DNA): TGTGCCAGCAGCCTACAGGGGGCTCCTGGAAACACCATATATTTT.

The chain combines TRBV29-1 with TRBJ1-1; the D gene is possibly TRBD1 (6 bases). The germline V and J ends were trimmed by 7 bases and 4 bases, with 19 bases remaining between them. The germline gives CDR1 SQVTM, CDR2 ANQGSEA. The CDR3 covers 14 residues. The CDR3 reads CSAELDRMATEAFF. In DNA, the CDR3 is TGCAGCGCCGAACTCGACAGGATGGCCACTGAAGCTTTCTTT.